The 10 T cell receptor beta chains presented below share a single source sample, sequenced in a study of a mutant IDH1 vaccine in newly diagnosed glioma (dated by TCRdb to the early 2020s). The method behind the library was the immunoSEQ multiplex PCR assay. Held by TCRdb, this immuneACCESS table contains in-frame sequences only and omits some clones. Under half of the omission traces to an unresolved V gene where checked; the cause of the rest is unknown. The sample includes over 30,000 clones, with approximately 90% observed a single time. The biggest ten clones account for 12% of the sample. The time point label on this specimen signifies: week 47, end of study. Each vaccine dose, consisting of 300 ug of a 20-mer mutant IDH1 peptide in Montanide, was administered subcutaneously with topical imiquimod. These receptors' targets are unknown. This specimen consisted of PBMCs, obtained from a glioma patient whose treatment included an IDH1 peptide vaccine. The receptors were gathered from a young woman with glioma.

This chain links TRBV6-6 with TRBJ2-2; 10 nucleotides match TRBD2. Germline lookup yields CDR1 MNHNY and CDR2 SVGAGI (reference sequence). This CDR3 comprises 14 residues. V lost 10 bases to trimming and J lost 4 bases; unmatched junction nucleotides: 6. CDR3 sequence: CATWTSGLTGELFF. The CDR3 DNA is TGTGCCACCTGGACTAGCGGCCTCACCGGGGAGCTGTTTTTT.

The genes are TRBV2 and TRBJ2-2; D assignment may be TRBD1 or TRBD2 (5 bases each). Germline CDR1 reads SNHLY; CDR2 reads FYNNEI. CDR3 size: 16 residues. The V and J ends lost 5 bases and 4 bases respectively, with 17 bases between them. CDR3 coding DNA: TGTGCCAGCAGTACCTCTGGGGGTCCCGCCACCGGGGAGCTGTTTTTT. Translating it yields CASSTSGGPATGELFF.

DNA for the CDR3: TGTGCCAGCAGCTTACTCCTCTCCCCAGGGGGCGGGAAGCCCCAGCATTTT. Protein: CASSLLLSPGGGKPQHF. The rearrangement uses TRBV7-7 and TRBJ1-5; 8 bases are shared with TRBD1. V gave up 2 bases and J gave up 8 bases; unmatched junction bases: 14. From germline, CDR1 is SSHAT and CDR2 FNYEAQ (reference sequence). The CDR3 is 17 amino acids.

The V call is TRBV9, the J call TRBJ2-2; no reliable D call. The germline V and J ends were trimmed by 4 bases and 5 bases, with 6 bases remaining between them. Germline CDR1 is SGDLS and CDR2 is YYNGEE. This CDR3 contains 12 residues. The CDR3 nucleotides are TGTGCCAGCAGCATAGGAACCGGGGAGCTGTTTTTT. Its translation is CASSIGTGELFF.

This chain links TRBV30 with TRBJ1-1, with unresolved D. The V end was cut by 0 bases, the J end by 5 bases, with 10 bases between. Germline-derived CDR1 and CDR2 are GTSNPN and SVGIG (reference sequence). The CDR3 is 13 residues long. This chain's CDR3 is CAWSVQPGTEAFF. CDR3 nucleotide sequence: TGTGCCTGGAGTGTACAGCCCGGGACTGAAGCTTTCTTT.

V gene TRBV2 combines with J gene TRBJ2-2, with 12 positions matching TRBD2. The J segment lost 3 bases and the V segment lost 0 bases, leaving 5 bases of the junction unmatched. The CDR3 loop spans 18 amino acids. Per the germline V gene, CDR1 is SNHLY and CDR2 is FYNNEI. The CDR3 coding sequence is TGTGCCAGCAGTGAAGCAGGTCTAGCGGGGGGGCACACCGGGGAGCTGTTTTTT. Translated: CASSEAGLAGGHTGELFF.

The V call is TRBV6-1, the J call TRBJ1-1, with D perhaps TRBD1 (6 bases). This CDR3 has 12 residues. Germline values: CDR1 MNHNS, CDR2 SASEGT. Trimming removed 6 bases at V and 2 bases at J, with 7 bases between. This CDR3 is CASSGTNTEAFF. For the CDR3, the DNA is TGTGCCAGCAGCGGGACAAACACTGAAGCTTTCTTT.

The gene calls are TRBV5-1 and TRBJ2-7; no definite D call. Germline V CDR1 and CDR2: SGHRS, YFSETQ. The V gene lost 1 base and the J gene lost 6 bases, with 20 bases spanning the gap. The CDR3 spans 16 residues. CDR3 bases: TGCGCCAGCAGCTTGATCCCAGGAATACTTCTGGGCGAGCAGTACTTC. Translation gives CASSLIPGILLGEQYF.

The chain uses TRBV10-3 and TRBJ2-2; no definite D call. This CDR3 has 14 residues. Trimming took off 6 bases at V and 3 bases at J, with 11 bases between the two ends. Germline V gives CDR1 ENHRY, CDR2 SYGVKD. CDR3 sequence reads: CAIRAAKDTGELFF. The CDR3 nucleotides read TGTGCCATCAGGGCAGCAAAGGACACCGGGGAGCTGTTTTTT.

The chain is built from TRBV14 and TRBJ2-7; D gene ambiguous. This CDR3 comprises 12 residues. Trimming left V 5 bases short and J 1 base short, with 6 bases between. In germline, CDR1 is SGHDN, CDR2 FVKESK. The chain's CDR3 is CASSVGSYEQYF. CDR3 nucleotide sequence: TGTGCCAGCAGCGTGGGTTCCTACGAGCAGTACTTC.